This T cell receptor beta chain was identified in a study of T cell responses to AZD1222 COVID-19 vaccine. Study-wide findings and caveats: Donors were mostly white British, more females; clonal diversity possibly underestimated.

Germline CDR1 is SGHNT and CDR2 is YENEEA. The CDR3 is 16 amino acids. V gave up 1 base and J gave up 3 bases; unmatched junction bases: 7. Comments on this clone: The antigen is not known.

The data were produced by immunoSEQ multiplex PCR, yet TCRdb's version contains in-frame clones alone and is incomplete. The repertoire holds 120,000 or so clones, with under 90% as singletons. This clonotype originated in an adult in good health. The chain joins TRBV11-3 to TRBJ2-3; 7 bases align to TRBD2. Sequencing used peripheral blood, obtained on day 0 of AZD1222 vaccination. This CDR3 reads CASSLGGEGATDTQYF. The CDR3 DNA follows: TGTGCCAGCAGCTTAGGGGGGGAGGGTGCAACAGATACGCAGTATTTT.